This TCR beta chain was observed in a study of control samples from healthy donors and cancer patients. Produced via immunoSEQ multiplex PCR; TCRdb's table is partial and in-frame only. The sample lists about 220,000 clones; about 95% were seen once. The CDR3 has 12 residues. In germline, CDR1 is MNHEY, CDR2 SVGEGT. The germline V and J ends were trimmed by 1 base and 5 bases, with 3 bases remaining between them. This clonotype was obtained from a man over 45 in good health. The sequencing input was blood. The chain combines TRBV6-2 or TRBV6-3 with TRBJ2-1; D is undetermined. The CDR3 loop is CASSYWDNEQFF. CDR3 coding DNA: TGTGCCAGCAGTTACTGGGACAATGAGCAGTTCTTC.